A single sample gave rise to the 23 T cell receptor beta chains below, sequenced in a study of beta chain features in type 1 diabetes. The investigators reverse transcribed all of the isolated RNA, so they sequenced expressed TCRB transcripts. Assay: immunoSEQ multiplex PCR; the TCRdb copy retains only in-frame clones and omits some. The sample has about 110,000 clones; roughly 40% are singletons. The specimen sequenced was stem cell memory CD4+ T cells from blood. These receptors originate from a woman under 30 in good health.

The chain recombines TRBV10-3 with TRBJ2-7; 7 nucleotides align to TRBD1. The CDR3 is 16 amino acids. Germline V gene lookup returns CDR1 ENHRY and CDR2 SYGVKD. With V trimmed by 8 bases and J by 5 bases, 18 bases remained unmatched. The CDR3 region has the DNA TGTGCCATCGGGCAACAGGGGTTCACGGAAAGGAACGAGCAGTACTTC. Its protein product is CAIGQQGFTERNEQYF.

The chain uses TRBV18 and TRBJ1-2; no definite D call. CDR1 and CDR2 (germline): KGHSH, LQKENI. V lost 1 base, J lost 3 bases, and 9 bases lay in between. This CDR3 region has 14 residues. The CDR3 bases are TGTGCCAGCTCACCACGTGCGGGAGACTATGGCTACACCTTC. Amino acid sequence: CASSPRAGDYGYTF.

In this sample, this clone turned up once. CDR3 coding DNA: TGTGCCTGGAGTGTACTATTAAGAAGGGACATGAACACTGAAGCTTTCTTT. Translating gives CAWSVLLRRDMNTEAFF. The gene calls are TRBV30 and TRBJ1-1; D may be TRBD1 (6 bases). Germline loops: CDR1 GTSNPN, CDR2 SVGIG (reference sequence). Trimming took off 0 bases at V and 0 bases at J, with 17 bases between the two ends. The CDR3 is 17 residues long.

CDR3 residues: CSVDYGTRVDEQFF. CDR3 in DNA: TGCAGCGTTGACTACGGGACTAGAGTCGATGAGCAGTTCTTC. V usage is TRBV29-1 and J usage is TRBJ2-1, with 8 bases matching TRBD2. V lost 3 bases, J lost 8 bases, and 9 bases stayed unmatched. The germline CDR1 and CDR2 sequences are SQVTM and ANQGSEA. CDR3 length: 14 amino acids.

This clone was found a few times. V and J are TRBV7-2 and TRBJ2-3; TRBD1 is a possible D gene (7 bases). Germline CDR1 is SGHTA and CDR2 is FQGNSA. The CDR3 covers 17 residues. V lost 6 bases and J lost 1, with 20 bases in between. CDR3 nucleotides: TGTGCCAGCAGTCCCGAGGGGGCGGGACTCCGCACAGATACGCAGTATTTT. Encoded protein: CASSPEGAGLRTDTQYF. The complete variable domain, with remaining parts taken from reference TRBV7-2 and TRBJ2-3, reads GAGVSQSPSNKVTEKGKDVELRCDPISGHTALYWYRQSLGQGLEFLIYFQGNSAPDKSGLPSDRFSAERTGGSVSTLTIQRTQQEDSAVYLCASSPEGAGLRTDTQYFGPGTRLTVL.

The rearrangement joins TRBV19 to TRBJ2-3; TRBD2 matches at 8 bases. Per the germline V gene, CDR1 is LNHDA and CDR2 is SQIVND (reference sequence). Unmatched junction bases numbered 8, after V lost 5 bases and J lost 4 bases. The CDR3 covers 15 residues. As DNA, the CDR3 is TGTGCCAGTAGTTTATTCGGGAGGGTCGCAGATACGCAGTATTTT. Its protein product is CASSLFGRVADTQYF.

This chain joins TRBV28 and TRBJ2-1; D is ambiguous. The CDR3 is 12 residues long. Germline-derived CDR1 and CDR2 are MDHEN and SYDVKM. Deletions cut 6 bases from V and 7 bases from J, with 10 bases between. The CDR3 sequence: CASRSTSNEQFF. The CDR3 bases are TGTGCCAGCAGATCGACTTCTAATGAGCAGTTCTTC. Using reference TRBV28 and TRBJ2-1 for the parts outside the CDR3, the full variable domain is DVKVTQSSRYLVKRTGEKVFLECVQDMDHENMFWYRQDPGLGLRLIYFSYDVKMKEKGDIPEGYSVSREKKERFSLILESASTNQTSMYLCASRSTSNEQFFGPGTRLTVL.

This clone has just a few counts. The rearrangement uses TRBV18 and TRBJ2-7; 8 bases fit TRBD1. V gave up 3 bases and J gave up 4 bases; unmatched junction bases: 11. The CDR3 runs 16 residues. Germline CDR1 reads KGHSH; CDR2 reads LQKENI. The CDR3: CASSPDRDRRSYEQYF. The CDR3, as DNA: TGTGCCAGCTCACCCGACCGGGACAGGCGATCTTACGAGCAGTACTTC.

Only a few counts were recorded for this clone. This chain joins TRBV2 and TRBJ2-2; 10 bases fit TRBD1. Germline values: CDR1 SNHLY, CDR2 FYNNEI. CDR3 length equals 14 residues. V lost 6 bases to trimming and J lost 7 bases; unmatched junction nucleotides: 5. The CDR3 is CASSAGTGVGELFF. CDR3 nucleotide sequence: TGTGCCAGCAGCGCCGGGACAGGGGTCGGGGAGCTGTTTTTT.

The rearrangement links TRBV5-1 to TRBJ2-5; D unclear. The germline CDR1 and CDR2 sequences are SGHRS and YFSETQ. CDR3 length equals 14 residues. V gave up 3 bases and J gave up 1 base, with 10 bases separating them. The CDR3 sequence is CASSWVAPQETQYF. The CDR3 bases are TGCGCCAGCAGCTGGGTAGCTCCCCAAGAGACCCAGTACTTC. The full variable domain, in which reference TRBV5-1 and TRBJ2-5 provide the parts outside the CDR3, is KAGVTQTPRYLIKTRGQQVTLSCSPISGHRSVSWYQQTPGQGLQFLFEYFSETQRNKGNFPGRFSGRQFSNSRSEMNVSTLELGDSALYLCASSWVAPQETQYFGPGTRLLVL.

For this clone: Different DNA sequences within this sample yield the same CDR3. The chain uses TRBV5-1 and TRBJ1-5; possible D gene TRBD1, 6 bases. Germline V CDR1 and CDR2: SGHRS, YFSETQ. Trimming shortened V by 4 bases and J by 7 bases, and 12 bases separated the two germline ends. This CDR3 is 13 amino acids long. The CDR3 protein is CASSLTGNQPQHF. The CDR3, as DNA: TGCGCCAGCAGCCTGACAGGTAACCAGCCCCAGCATTTT.

The chain has TRBV20-1 and TRBJ2-7; D is unclear. The germline gives CDR1 DFQATT, CDR2 SNEGSKA (reference sequence). The V end was cut by 2 bases, the J end by 2 bases, with 4 bases between. This CDR3 spans 11 amino acids. This chain's CDR3 is CSARSAYEQYF. CDR3 nucleotide sequence: TGCAGTGCTAGAAGCGCCTACGAGCAGTACTTC.

This clone was found a few times. This rearrangement joins TRBV18 to TRBJ2-1, with TRBD2 matching 12 bases. The CDR3 is 13 residues long. The V gene end was trimmed by 10 bases and the J gene end by 7 bases; junction bases not matched to a gene: 5. Germline V gives CDR1 KGHSH, CDR2 LQKENI. The CDR3 loop is CATRLAGVNEQFF. The CDR3 DNA sequence: TGTGCCACTCGACTAGCGGGAGTAAATGAGCAGTTCTTC.

V gene TRBV7-9 combines with J gene TRBJ1-2; no definite D call. Germline lookup yields CDR1 SEHNR and CDR2 FQNEAQ (reference sequence). Trimming cost V 1 base and J 4 bases, with 10 bases left between them. The CDR3 runs to 14 residues. CDR3 coding DNA: TGTGCCAGCAGCTTAGTAAGACGGGGCTATGGCTACACCTTC. Protein sequence: CASSLVRRGYGYTF.

The rearrangement uses TRBV18 and TRBJ1-4; 12 bases agree with TRBD1. CDR3 length: 15 amino acids. V shed 0 bases and J 11 bases; nucleotides not matched to a gene: 4. CDR1 is KGHSH and CDR2 is LQKENI in the germline V gene. The CDR3 loop reads CASSPPGQGARKLFF. In nucleotides, the CDR3 is TGTGCCAGCTCACCACCGGGACAGGGGGCGAGGAAACTGTTTTTT.

This clone appeared a few times. The V gene is TRBV2, the J gene TRBJ2-3; weak D call: TRBD1 (6 bases). CDR1 is SNHLY and CDR2 is FYNNEI in the germline V gene. The CDR3 loop spans 15 amino acids. The V end lost 4 bases, the J end lost 2 bases, and 13 bases lay between the germline ends. The CDR3 region is CASSGQVAPTDTQYF. As DNA, the CDR3 is TGTGCCAGCAGTGGACAGGTCGCCCCCACAGATACGCAGTATTTT.

In this sample, this clone turned up a few times. The gene calls are TRBV6-5 and TRBJ2-1, with 7 nucleotides matching TRBD2. Germline V CDR1 and CDR2: MNHEY, SVGAGI. The CDR3 covers 16 residues. V lost 2 bases and J lost 5; bases outside the gene matches: 9. The chain's CDR3 is CASSYRRASGHNEQFF. CDR3 sequence (DNA): TGTGCCAGCAGTTACCGGAGAGCTAGCGGTCACAATGAGCAGTTCTTC.

In its sample, this clone was seen a few times. J is TRBJ2-5 and V is TRBV7-9; tentative D call: TRBD2 (6 bases). Trimming took 6 bases from V and 8 from J, leaving 13 bases between them. The V gene's germline CDR1 is SEHNR and CDR2 FQNEAQ (reference sequence). The CDR3 is made up of 12 amino acids. The CDR3 DNA is TGTGCCAGCAGTTGGAGGGTTGCCACCCAGTACTTC. Its translation is CASSWRVATQYF.

This clone was counted a few times. The V call is TRBV11-2, the J call TRBJ2-1; 8 bases align to TRBD2. The CDR3 loop spans 16 amino acids. J lost 8 bases, V lost 2 bases, and 11 bases had no gene match. Germline lookup yields CDR1 SGHAT and CDR2 FQNNGV. CDR3 protein: CASSLRLASRRDEQFF. CDR3 in DNA: TGTGCCAGCAGCTTAAGACTAGCGTCCCGAAGGGATGAGCAGTTCTTC. Filled out from reference TRBV11-2 and TRBJ2-1, the complete variable domain reads EAGVAQSPRYKIIEKRQSVAFWCNPISGHATLYWYQQILGQGPKLLIQFQNNGVVDDSQLPKDRFSAERLKGVDSTLKIQPAKLEDSAVYLCASSLRLASRRDEQFFGPGTRLTVL.

The CDR3 DNA reads as TGTGCCAGCAGCCCAACTAGGGGGTTACGCAACGAGCAGTACTTC. Its translation: CASSPTRGLRNEQYF. The chain combines TRBV7-2 with TRBJ2-7; a weak D match, TRBD1 (6 bases). The CDR3 consists of 15 residues. Germline V CDR1 and CDR2: SGHTA, FQGNSA. Trimming removed 5 bases from V and 5 bases from J, with 19 bases in between. The whole variable domain, filled in from reference TRBV7-2 and TRBJ2-7, reads GAGVSQSPSNKVTEKGKDVELRCDPISGHTALYWYRQSLGQGLEFLIYFQGNSAPDKSGLPSDRFSAERTGGSVSTLTIQRTQQEDSAVYLCASSPTRGLRNEQYFGPGTRLTVT.

The V gene is TRBV10-3, the J gene TRBJ2-5, with TRBD2 matching 7 bases. With V trimmed by 5 bases and J by 2 bases, 2 bases remained unmatched. This CDR3 is 13 amino acids long. Germline-derived CDR1 and CDR2 are ENHRY and SYGVKD. As DNA, the CDR3 is TGTGCCATCAGTATGGGACTACAAGAGACCCAGTACTTC. As protein: CAISMGLQETQYF.

The chain carries TRBV19 and TRBJ2-7; 7 bases are a match to TRBD1. The CDR3 extends over 14 amino acids. Germline lookup yields CDR1 LNHDA and CDR2 SQIVND (reference sequence). Trimming took 6 bases from V and 2 from J; bases not matched to a gene: 7. As DNA, the CDR3 is TGTGCCAGTAGCCACAGGGGATATACCTACGAGCAGTACTTC. Its protein is CASSHRGYTYEQYF.

The chain is built from TRBV28 and TRBJ1-1; D call uncertain. With 2 bases removed from V and 1 base from J, the gap between germline ends came to 8 bases. The length of the CDR3 is 14 residues. Germline V CDR1 and CDR2: MDHEN, SYDVKM. The CDR3 protein is CASSLSLRNTEAFF. In DNA, the CDR3 is TGTGCCAGCAGTTTAAGCCTGAGGAACACTGAAGCTTTCTTT.